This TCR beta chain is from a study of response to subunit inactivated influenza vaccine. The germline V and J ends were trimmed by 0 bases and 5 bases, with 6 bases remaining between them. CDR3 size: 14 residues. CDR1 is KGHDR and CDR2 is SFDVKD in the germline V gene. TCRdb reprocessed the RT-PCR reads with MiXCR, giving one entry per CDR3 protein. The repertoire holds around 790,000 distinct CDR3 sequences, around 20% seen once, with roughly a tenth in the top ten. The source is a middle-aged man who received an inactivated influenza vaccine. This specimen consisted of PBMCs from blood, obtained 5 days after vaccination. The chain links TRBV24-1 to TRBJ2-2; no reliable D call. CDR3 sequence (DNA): TGTGCCACCAGTGATTTGGACCCTACCGGGGAGCTGTTTTTT. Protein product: CATSDLDPTGELFF.